Below are 5 T cell receptor beta chains sequenced from a single sample in a study of blood T cell repertoires in COVID-19. The table came from immunoSEQ multiplex PCR; TCRdb's copy has only in-frame clones and leaves some out. The repertoire holds some 57,000 clones, with 85% to 90% as singletons. The specimen was peripheral blood. The receptors originated from a man in his 60s with active COVID-19.

This chain connects TRBV6-5 to TRBJ1-6; no firm D call. Trimming removed 3 bases at V and 4 bases at J, with 7 bases between. The CDR3 contains 14 residues. CDR1 is MNHEY and CDR2 is SVGAGI in the germline V gene. CDR3 sequence: CASSYGLYNSPLHF. Written as DNA, the CDR3 is TGTGCCAGCAGTTATGGCCTTTATAATTCACCCCTCCACTTT.

The chain carries TRBV7-8 and TRBJ1-1; TRBD1 is a possible D gene (6 bases). With 2 bases removed from V and 8 bases from J, the gap between germline ends came to 12 bases. The CDR3 covers 13 residues. Germline lookup yields CDR1 SGHVS and CDR2 FQNEAQ. CDR3 amino acids: CASSLLAGDEAFF. CDR3 sequence (DNA): TGTGCCAGCAGCTTACTAGCAGGGGACGAAGCTTTCTTT.

The chain recombines TRBV12-3 or TRBV12-4 with TRBJ2-1; maybe TRBD1 (5 bases). V shed 6 bases and J shed 9 bases, with 15 bases lying between them. The CDR3 runs to 13 residues. CDR3 sequence reads: CASRTDSPGEQFF. In nucleotides, the CDR3 is TGTGCCAGCAGAACCGACAGTCCGGGTGAGCAGTTCTTC.

In this sample, this clone turned up once. CDR3 protein: CASLDRGNSPLHF. DNA of the CDR3: TGTGCCAGTCTCGACAGGGGTAATTCACCCCTCCACTTT. J is TRBJ1-6 and V is TRBV6-5, with 8 positions matching TRBD1. This CDR3 comprises 13 residues. Trimming took 9 bases from V and 6 from J; bases not matched to a gene: 4. The germline V gene encodes CDR1 MNHEY and CDR2 SVGAGI.

The chain links TRBV2 to TRBJ1-5; no definite D call. The ends were cut back, 10 bases at V and 2 bases at J, with 15 bases in the middle. CDR3 length equals 14 residues. Germline V lookup: CDR1 SNHLY, CDR2 FYNNEI. In DNA form, the CDR3 reads TGTGCCAACTGGGCTAAGGGAGGCAATCAGCCCCAGCATTTT. Residues: CANWAKGGNQPQHF.